One and the same sample provided the 9 T cell receptor beta chains below, sequenced in a study of T cells in women clearing cervical HPV infection. Data came from immunoSEQ multiplex PCR; TCRdb stores just in-frame clones and leaves some out. This sample carries around 31,000 clones, with 2.5% to 3.5% going to the ten biggest clones. The sample comprised blood buffy coat. The receptors were sampled from a woman aged 18 to 75 with a cervical HPV16 infection that either progressed to CIN3+ or cleared (not recorded which).

Comments on this clone: The read falls 3 residues short of the CDR3 end, and the missing part is taken from the germline J gene. J is TRBJ2-6 and V is TRBV19; D is perhaps TRBD1 (6 bases). CDR1 LNHDA and CDR2 SQIVND come from the germline V gene (reference sequence). V lost 3 bases to trimming and J lost 3 bases, with 9 bases between them. The CDR3 runs to 15 residues. The sequenced CDR3 bases are TGTGCCAGTAGTATCAGGGGTGTTGGGGCCAACGTC. Its translation is CASSIRGVGANV. The entire CDR3 protein reads CASSIRGVGANVLTF.

As for this clone: The CDR3 end lies 3 residues beyond the end of the read and is filled in from the germline J gene. The rearrangement links TRBV30 to TRBJ2-3; 11 bases line up with TRBD2. The CDR3 has 15 amino acids. CDR1 is GTSNPN and CDR2 is SVGIG in the germline V gene (reference sequence). The CDR3 DNA, read in part, is TGTGCCTGGAGACTAGCGGGGGCCCTCCGTGGGACG. It specifies CAWRLAGALRGT. The CDR3 in its entirety is CAWRLAGALRGTQYF. The full variable domain, its missing parts supplied by reference TRBV30 and TRBJ2-3, is SQTIHQWPATLVQPVGSPLSLECTVEGTSNPNLYWYRQAAGRGLQLLFYSVGIGQISSEVPQNLSASRPQDRQFILSSKKLLLSDSGFYLCAWRLAGALRGTQYFGPGTRLTVL.

Concerning this clone itself: The read ends 3 residues shy of where the CDR3 ends; the end is completed using the germline J gene. The gene calls are TRBV7-8 and TRBJ2-7; tentatively, D is TRBD1 (6 bases). This CDR3 region has 13 residues. V dropped 2 bases and J dropped 2 bases, with 7 bases sitting between them. Germline-derived CDR1 and CDR2 are SGHVS and FQNEAQ. Partial CDR3 DNA: TGTGCCAGCAGCTTAAGGGGGACCTACGAG. This sequence encodes CASSLRGTYE. The CDR3 reads in full as CASSLRGTYEQYF.

Comments on this clone: The CDR3 end lies 3 residues beyond the end of the read and is filled in from the germline J gene. The V gene is TRBV5-1, the J gene TRBJ2-7; 10 nucleotides line up with TRBD1. Germline loops: CDR1 SGHRS, CDR2 YFSETQ. V trimming: 0 bases; J trimming: 2 bases; junction bases outside the gene matches: 5. The CDR3 contains 16 residues. The sequenced part of the CDR3 DNA is TGCGCCAGCAGCTTGGCTGTCGGGACAGGGGCCTACGAG. Amino acid sequence: CASSLAVGTGAYE. The complete CDR3 sequence is CASSLAVGTGAYEQYF.

A remark on this clone: The read is 3 residues too short to cover the CDR3 end, so that end is filled in from the germline J gene. This chain joins TRBV19 and TRBJ2-5; TRBD2 aligns across 9 bases. J lost 2 bases, V lost 4 bases, and 11 bases had no gene match. This CDR3 comprises 17 residues. CDR1 LNHDA and CDR2 SQIVND come from the germline V gene (reference sequence). CDR3 protein: CASSTLGAGGPQETQYF. The part of the CDR3 DNA that was read is TGTGCCAGTAGTACCCTGGGAGCGGGGGGACCACAAGAGACC.

Comments on this clone: The read ends 3 residues shy of where the CDR3 ends; the end is completed using the germline J gene. The chain carries TRBV20-1 and TRBJ1-1; D may be TRBD1 (5 bases). Germline-derived CDR1 and CDR2 are DFQATT and SNEGSKA (reference sequence). Trimming stripped 3 bases from V and 5 bases from J, with 13 bases between. The CDR3 contains 13 residues. The CDR3 is CSARAGARTEAFF. CDR3 bases read: TGCAGTGCTAGGGCTGGGGCACGGACTGAA.

In the case of this clone: The read terminates 3 residues before the CDR3 end, so the remaining end is supplied by the germline J gene. V usage is TRBV19 and J usage is TRBJ2-1, with 7 bases that match TRBD2. The germline CDR1 and CDR2 sequences are LNHDA and SQIVND (reference sequence). The CDR3 runs 16 residues. The V segment lost 5 bases and the J segment 0 bases; nucleotides outside the gene matches: 7. The CDR3 bases that were read are TGTGCCAGTAGTTTTAGCGGGTCTGGCTCCTACAATGAG. As protein: CASSFSGSGSYNE. The whole CDR3 region reads CASSFSGSGSYNEQFF. Based on the CDR3 plus reference TRBV19 and TRBJ2-1, the full variable domain is DGGITQSPKYLFRKEGQNVTLSCEQNLNHDAMYWYRQDPGQGLRLIYYSQIVNDFQKGDIAEGYSVSREKKESFPLTVTSAQKNPTAFYLCASSFSGSGSYNEQFFGPGTRLTVL.

Turning to this clone: Read sequence stops 3 residues before the CDR3 end, and the germline J gene provides the missing end. The rearrangement uses TRBV7-9 and TRBJ2-4; the match to TRBD1 covers 7 bases. The CDR3 has 12 residues. Germline CDR1 reads SEHNR; CDR2 reads FQNEAQ (reference sequence). The CDR3 region is CASSSTGAGQYF. Incomplete CDR3 DNA: TGTGCCAGCAGCTCTACAGGGGCTGGT.

A word on this clone: The CDR3 goes on 3 residues after the read ends, and that part is filled in from the germline J gene. V is TRBV2 and J is TRBJ2-4; D perhaps matches TRBD2 (6 bases). The CDR3 contains 15 residues. CDR1 and CDR2 from the germline V gene are SNHLY and FYNNEI. The sequenced CDR3 bases are TGTGCCAGCAGTCCACCCGGGGGAAGAGACTATGGT. Its protein is CASSPPGGRDYG. The complete CDR3 sequence is CASSPPGGRDYGQYF.